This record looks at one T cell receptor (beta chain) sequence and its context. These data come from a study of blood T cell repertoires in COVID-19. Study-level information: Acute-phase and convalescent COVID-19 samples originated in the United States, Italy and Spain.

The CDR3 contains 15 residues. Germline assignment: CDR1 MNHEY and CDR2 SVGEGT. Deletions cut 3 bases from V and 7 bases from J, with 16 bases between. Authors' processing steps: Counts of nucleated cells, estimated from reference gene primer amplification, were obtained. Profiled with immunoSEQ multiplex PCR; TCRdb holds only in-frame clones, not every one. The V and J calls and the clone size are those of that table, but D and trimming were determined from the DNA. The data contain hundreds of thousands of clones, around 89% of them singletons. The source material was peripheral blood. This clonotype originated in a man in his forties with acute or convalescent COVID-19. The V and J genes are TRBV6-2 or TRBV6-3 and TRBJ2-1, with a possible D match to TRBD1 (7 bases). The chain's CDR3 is CASSYMAGGTNEQFF. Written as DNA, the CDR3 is TGTGCCAGCAGTTATATGGCAGGGGGGACGAATGAGCAGTTCTTC.